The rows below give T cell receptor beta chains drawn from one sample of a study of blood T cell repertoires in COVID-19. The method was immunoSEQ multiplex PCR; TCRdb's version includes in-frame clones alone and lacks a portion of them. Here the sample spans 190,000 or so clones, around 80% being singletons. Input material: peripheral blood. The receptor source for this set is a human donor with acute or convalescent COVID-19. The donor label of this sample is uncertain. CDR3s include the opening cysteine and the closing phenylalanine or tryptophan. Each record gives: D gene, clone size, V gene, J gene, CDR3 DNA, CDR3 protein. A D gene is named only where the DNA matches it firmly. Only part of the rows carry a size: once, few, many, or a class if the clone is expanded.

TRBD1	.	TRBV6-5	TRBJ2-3	TGTGCCAGCAGCACACAGGGGGCTAAGAGGGATACGCAGTATTTT	CASSTQGAKRDTQYF
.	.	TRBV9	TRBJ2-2	TGTGCCAGCAGCGTGAGTACCGGGAACACCGGGGAGCTGTTTTTT	CASSVSTGNTGELFF
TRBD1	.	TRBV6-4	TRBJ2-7	TGTGCCAGCAGACCCCCGGGACAGGGAACGAGCGAGCAGTACTTC	CASRPPGQGTSEQYF
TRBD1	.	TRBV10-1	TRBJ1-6	TGCGCCAGCAGAGACAGGGTTGGTTCACCCCTCCACTTT	CASRDRVGSPLHF
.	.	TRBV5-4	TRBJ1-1	TGTGCCAGCAGCCTGGGAGGGGGGAACACTGAAGCTTTCTTT	CASSLGGGNTEAFF
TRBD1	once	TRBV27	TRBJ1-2	TGTGCCAGCAGTCAGACAGGGCGGTATGGCTACACCTTC	CASSQTGRYGYTF
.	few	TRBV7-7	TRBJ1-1	TGTGCCAGCAGCATGACAGTGAACACTGAAGCTTTCTTT	CASSMTVNTEAFF
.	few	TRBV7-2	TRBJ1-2	TGTGCCAGCAGCCCACAGGAGTTCCTCTACGGCTACACCTTC	CASSPQEFLYGYTF
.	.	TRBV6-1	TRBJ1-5	TGTGCCAGCAGTGACCAGGGGTTTAAGCAGCCCCAGCATTTT	CASSDQGFKQPQHF
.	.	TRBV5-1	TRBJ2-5	TGCGCCAGCAGCCCAACCACAGACCCCCAAGAGACCCAGTACTTC	CASSPTTDPQETQYF
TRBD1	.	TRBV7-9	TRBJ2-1	TGTGCCAGCAGCCGGACAGGTGGAGTCGATGAGCAGTTCTTC	CASSRTGGVDEQFF
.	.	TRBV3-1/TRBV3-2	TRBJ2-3	TGTGCCAGCAGCCAGACCGCCCACAGGCAAGATACGCAGTATTTT	CASSQTAHRQDTQYF
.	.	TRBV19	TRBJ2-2	TGTGCCAGTAGTATCGTTCCCGGAGCGGGCGGCGGGGAGCTGTTTTTT	CASSIVPGAGGGELFF
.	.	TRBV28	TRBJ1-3	TGTGCCAGCAGTCACGCTGACAGGTCAAACACCATATATTTT	CASSHADRSNTIYF
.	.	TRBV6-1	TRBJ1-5	TGTGCCAGCAGTGCTTCGAGGGCCTTTGAAAATCAGCCCCAGCATTTT	CASSASRAFENQPQHF